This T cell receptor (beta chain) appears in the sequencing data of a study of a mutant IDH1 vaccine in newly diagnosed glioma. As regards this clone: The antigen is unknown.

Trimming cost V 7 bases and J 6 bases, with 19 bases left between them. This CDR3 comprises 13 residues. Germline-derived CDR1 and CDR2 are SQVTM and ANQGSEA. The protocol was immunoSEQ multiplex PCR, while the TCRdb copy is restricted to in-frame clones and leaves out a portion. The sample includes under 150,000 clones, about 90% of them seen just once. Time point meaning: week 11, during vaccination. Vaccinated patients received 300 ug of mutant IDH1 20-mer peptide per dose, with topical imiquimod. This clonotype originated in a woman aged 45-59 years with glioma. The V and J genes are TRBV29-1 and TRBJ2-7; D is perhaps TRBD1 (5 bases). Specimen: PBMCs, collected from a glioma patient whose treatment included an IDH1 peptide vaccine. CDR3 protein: CSALRAGRPEQYF. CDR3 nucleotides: TGCAGCGCCCTTCGGGCAGGGCGTCCCGAGCAGTACTTC.